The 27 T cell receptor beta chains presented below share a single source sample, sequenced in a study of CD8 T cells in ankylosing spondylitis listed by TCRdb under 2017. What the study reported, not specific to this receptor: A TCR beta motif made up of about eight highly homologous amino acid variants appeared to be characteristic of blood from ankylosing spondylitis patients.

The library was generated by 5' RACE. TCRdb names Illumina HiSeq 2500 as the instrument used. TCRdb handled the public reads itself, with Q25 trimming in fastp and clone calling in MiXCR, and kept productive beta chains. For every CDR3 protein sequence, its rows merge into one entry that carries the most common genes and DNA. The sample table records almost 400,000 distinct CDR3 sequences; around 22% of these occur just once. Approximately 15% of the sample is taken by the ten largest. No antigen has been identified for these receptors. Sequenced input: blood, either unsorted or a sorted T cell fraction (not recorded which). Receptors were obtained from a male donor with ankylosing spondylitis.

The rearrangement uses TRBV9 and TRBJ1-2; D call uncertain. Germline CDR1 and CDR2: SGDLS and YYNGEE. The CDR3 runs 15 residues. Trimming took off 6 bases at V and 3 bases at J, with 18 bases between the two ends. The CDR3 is CASTPEEGTYYGYTF. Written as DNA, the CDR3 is TGTGCCAGCACCCCTGAAGAGGGAACCTACTATGGCTACACCTTC.

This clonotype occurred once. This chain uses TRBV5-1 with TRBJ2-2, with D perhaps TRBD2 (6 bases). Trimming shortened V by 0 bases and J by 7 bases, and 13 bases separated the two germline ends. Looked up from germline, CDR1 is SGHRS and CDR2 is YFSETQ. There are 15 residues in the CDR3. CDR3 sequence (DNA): TGCGCCAGCAGCTTGGGAGGGAGGTCCTACGGGGAGCTGTTTTTT. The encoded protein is CASSLGGRSYGELFF.

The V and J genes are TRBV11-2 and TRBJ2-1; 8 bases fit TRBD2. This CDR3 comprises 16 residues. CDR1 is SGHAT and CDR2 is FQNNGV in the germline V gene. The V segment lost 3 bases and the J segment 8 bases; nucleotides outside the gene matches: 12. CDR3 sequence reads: CASSLMLAGPWDEQFF. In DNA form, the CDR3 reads TGTGCCAGCAGCTTGATGCTAGCGGGCCCCTGGGATGAGCAGTTCTTC.

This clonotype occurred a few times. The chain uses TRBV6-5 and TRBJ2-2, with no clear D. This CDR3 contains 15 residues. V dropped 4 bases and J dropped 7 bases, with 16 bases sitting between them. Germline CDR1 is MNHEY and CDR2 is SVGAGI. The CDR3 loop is CASSFIHPVGGELFF. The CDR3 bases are TGTGCCAGCAGTTTCATTCACCCGGTTGGCGGGGAGCTGTTTTTT.

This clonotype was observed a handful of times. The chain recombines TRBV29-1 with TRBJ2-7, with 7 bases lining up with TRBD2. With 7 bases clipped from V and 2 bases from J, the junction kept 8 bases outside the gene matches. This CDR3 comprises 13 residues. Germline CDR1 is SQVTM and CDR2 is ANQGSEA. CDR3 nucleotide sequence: TGCAGCGCTACAGGCGGGGGAACCTACGAGCAGTACTTC. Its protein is CSATGGGTYEQYF.

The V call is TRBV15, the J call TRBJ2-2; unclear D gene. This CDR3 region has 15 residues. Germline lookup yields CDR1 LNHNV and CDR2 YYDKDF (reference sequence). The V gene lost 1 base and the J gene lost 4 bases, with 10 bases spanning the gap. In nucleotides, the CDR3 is TGTGCCACCAGCAGAGGACAAATCTCCACCGGGGAGCTGTTTTTT. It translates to CATSRGQISTGELFF.

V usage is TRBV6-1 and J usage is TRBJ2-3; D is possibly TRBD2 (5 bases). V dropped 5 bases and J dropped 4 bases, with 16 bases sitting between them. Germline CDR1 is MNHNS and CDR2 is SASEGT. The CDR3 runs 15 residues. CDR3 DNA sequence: TGTGCCAGCAGTCCCCCCGGAGGATGGGCAGATACGCAGTATTTT. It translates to CASSPPGGWADTQYF.

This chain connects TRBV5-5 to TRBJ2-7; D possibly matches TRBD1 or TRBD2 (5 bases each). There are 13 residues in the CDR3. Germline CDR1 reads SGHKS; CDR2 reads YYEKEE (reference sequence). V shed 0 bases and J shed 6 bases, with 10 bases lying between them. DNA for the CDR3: TGTGCCAGCAGCTTGGGTGGGGACGGCGAGCAGTACTTC. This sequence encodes CASSLGGDGEQYF.

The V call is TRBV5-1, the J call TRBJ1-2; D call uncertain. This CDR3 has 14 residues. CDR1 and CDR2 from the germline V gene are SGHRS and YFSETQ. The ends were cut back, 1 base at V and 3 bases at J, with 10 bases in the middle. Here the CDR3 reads CASSLRGLYYGYTF. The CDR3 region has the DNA TGCGCCAGCAGCTTGAGAGGCCTCTACTATGGCTACACCTTC.

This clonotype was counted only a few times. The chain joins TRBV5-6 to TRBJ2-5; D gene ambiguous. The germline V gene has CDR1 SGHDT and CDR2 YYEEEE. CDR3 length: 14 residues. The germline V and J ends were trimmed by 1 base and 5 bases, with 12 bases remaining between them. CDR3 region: CASSLRLSRETQYF. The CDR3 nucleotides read TGTGCCAGCAGCTTGCGGCTTTCGCGGGAGACCCAGTACTTC.

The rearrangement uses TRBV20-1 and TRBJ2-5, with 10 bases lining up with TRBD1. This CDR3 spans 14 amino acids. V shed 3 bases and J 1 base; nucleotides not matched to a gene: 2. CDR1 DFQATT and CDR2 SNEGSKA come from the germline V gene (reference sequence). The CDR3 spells CSASRTGGQETQYF. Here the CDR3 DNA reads TGCAGTGCTAGCCGGACAGGGGGCCAAGAGACCCAGTACTTC.

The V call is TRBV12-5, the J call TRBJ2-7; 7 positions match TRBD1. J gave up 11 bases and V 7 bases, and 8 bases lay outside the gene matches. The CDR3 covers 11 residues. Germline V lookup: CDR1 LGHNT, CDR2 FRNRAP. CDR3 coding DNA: TGTGCTAGTGCCCTACAGCAGGGGGAGTACTTC. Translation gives CASALQQGEYF.

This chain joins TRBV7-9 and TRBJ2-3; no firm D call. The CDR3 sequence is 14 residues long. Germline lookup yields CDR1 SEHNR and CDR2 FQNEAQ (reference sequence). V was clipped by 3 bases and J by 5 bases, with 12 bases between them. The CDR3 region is CASSFFDNLDTQYF. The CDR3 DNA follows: TGTGCCAGCAGCTTCTTCGATAACCTAGATACGCAGTATTTT.

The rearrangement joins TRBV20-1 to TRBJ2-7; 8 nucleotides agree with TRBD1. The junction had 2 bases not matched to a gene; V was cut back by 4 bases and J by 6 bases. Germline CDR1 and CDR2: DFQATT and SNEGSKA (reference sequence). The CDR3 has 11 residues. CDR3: CSAIQGVEQYF. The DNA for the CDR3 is TGCAGTGCTATACAGGGGGTCGAGCAGTACTTC.

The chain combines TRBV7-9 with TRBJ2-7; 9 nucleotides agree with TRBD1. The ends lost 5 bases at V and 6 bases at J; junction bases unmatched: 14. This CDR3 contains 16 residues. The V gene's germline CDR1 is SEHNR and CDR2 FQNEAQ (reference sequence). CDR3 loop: CASSAWTGTGKSEQYF. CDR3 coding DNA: TGTGCCAGCAGCGCCTGGACCGGGACAGGGAAATCCGAGCAGTACTTC.

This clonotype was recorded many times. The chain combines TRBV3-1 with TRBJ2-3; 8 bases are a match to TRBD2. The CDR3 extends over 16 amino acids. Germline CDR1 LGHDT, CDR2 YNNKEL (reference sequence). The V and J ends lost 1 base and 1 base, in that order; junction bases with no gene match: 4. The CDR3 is CASSQASGRGTDTQYF. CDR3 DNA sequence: TGTGCCAGCAGCCAAGCCAGCGGGAGAGGCACAGATACGCAGTATTTT.

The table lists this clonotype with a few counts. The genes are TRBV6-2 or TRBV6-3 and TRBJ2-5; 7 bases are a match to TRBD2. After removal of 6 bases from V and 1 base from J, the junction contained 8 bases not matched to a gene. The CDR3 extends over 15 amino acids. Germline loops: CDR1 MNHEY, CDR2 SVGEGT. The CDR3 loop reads CASRRFSGPQETQYF. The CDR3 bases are TGTGCCAGCAGACGGTTTAGCGGGCCCCAAGAGACCCAGTACTTC.

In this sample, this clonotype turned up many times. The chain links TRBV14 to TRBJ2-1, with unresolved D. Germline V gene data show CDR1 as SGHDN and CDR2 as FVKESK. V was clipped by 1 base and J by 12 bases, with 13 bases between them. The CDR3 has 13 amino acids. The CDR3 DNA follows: TGTGCCAGCAGCCAAGCCGGACCTTCCTTGCAGTTCTTC. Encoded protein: CASSQAGPSLQFF.

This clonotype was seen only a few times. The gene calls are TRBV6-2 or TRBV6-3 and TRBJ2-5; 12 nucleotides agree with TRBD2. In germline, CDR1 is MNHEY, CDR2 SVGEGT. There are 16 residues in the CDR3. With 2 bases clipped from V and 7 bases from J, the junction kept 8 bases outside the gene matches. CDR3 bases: TGTGCCAGCAGTTACCGAACGACTAGCGGGAGAGGGACCCAGTACTTC. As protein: CASSYRTTSGRGTQYF.

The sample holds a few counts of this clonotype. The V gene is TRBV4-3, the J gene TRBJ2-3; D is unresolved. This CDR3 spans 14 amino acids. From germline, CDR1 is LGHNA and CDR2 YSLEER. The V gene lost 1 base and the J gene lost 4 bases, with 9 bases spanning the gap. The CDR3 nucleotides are TGCGCCAGCAGCCAAGTGAGAGTAGCAGATACGCAGTATTTT. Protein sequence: CASSQVRVADTQYF.

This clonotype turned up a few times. The CDR3 region has the DNA TGTGCCAGCATTTCCCGGGACCGCCGTAACTATGGCTACACCTTC. It specifies CASISRDRRNYGYTF. The chain has TRBV2 and TRBJ1-2; D may be TRBD1 (5 bases). There are 15 residues in the CDR3. Germline CDR1 SNHLY, CDR2 FYNNEI. The V gene lost 7 bases and the J gene lost 1 base, with 16 bases spanning the gap.

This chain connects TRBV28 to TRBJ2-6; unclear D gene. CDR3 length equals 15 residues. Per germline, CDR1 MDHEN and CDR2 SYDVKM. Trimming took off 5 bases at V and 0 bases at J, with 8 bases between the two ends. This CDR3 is CASSLLYSGANVLTF. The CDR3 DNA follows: TGTGCCAGCAGTCTACTTTACTCTGGGGCCAACGTCCTGACTTTC.

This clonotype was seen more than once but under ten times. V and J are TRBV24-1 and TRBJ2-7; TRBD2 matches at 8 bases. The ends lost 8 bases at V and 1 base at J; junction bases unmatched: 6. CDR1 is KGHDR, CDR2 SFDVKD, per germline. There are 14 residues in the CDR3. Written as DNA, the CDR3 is TGTGCCACCATGGCGGGAGGCGATTCCTACGAGCAGTACTTC. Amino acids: CATMAGGDSYEQYF.

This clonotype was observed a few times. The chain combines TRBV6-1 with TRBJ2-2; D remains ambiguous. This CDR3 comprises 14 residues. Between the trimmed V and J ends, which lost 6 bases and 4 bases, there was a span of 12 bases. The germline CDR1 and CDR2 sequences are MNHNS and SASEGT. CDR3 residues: CASSQLRTTGELFF. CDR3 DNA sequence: TGTGCCAGCAGCCAACTACGAACCACCGGGGAGCTGTTTTTT.

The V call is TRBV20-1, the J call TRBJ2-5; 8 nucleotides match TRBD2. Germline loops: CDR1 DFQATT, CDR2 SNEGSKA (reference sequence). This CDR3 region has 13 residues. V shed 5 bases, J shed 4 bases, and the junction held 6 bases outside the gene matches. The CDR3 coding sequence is TGCAGTGCTCAGGGGCTAGCGGGAGAGACCCAGTACTTC. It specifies CSAQGLAGETQYF.

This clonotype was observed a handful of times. This chain's CDR3 is CSARGGGLAKNIQYF. CDR3 coding DNA: TGCAGTGCTAGAGGAGGTGGACTAGCCAAAAACATTCAGTACTTC. J is TRBJ2-4 and V is TRBV20-1; a possible D gene is TRBD2 (5 bases). Trimming left V 1 base short and J 0 bases short, with 10 bases between. The CDR3 covers 15 residues. The germline V gene encodes CDR1 DFQATT and CDR2 SNEGSKA (reference sequence).

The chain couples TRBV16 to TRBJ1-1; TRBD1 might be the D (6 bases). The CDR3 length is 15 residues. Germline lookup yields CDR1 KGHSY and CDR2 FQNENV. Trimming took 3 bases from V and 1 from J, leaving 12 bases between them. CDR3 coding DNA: TGTGCCAGCAGCCAGATGTGGGGGGCGAACACTGAAGCTTTCTTT. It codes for CASSQMWGANTEAFF.